The rows below give T cell receptor beta chains drawn from one sample of a study of blood T cell repertoires in COVID-19. The table came from immunoSEQ multiplex PCR; TCRdb's copy has only in-frame clones and leaves some out. The sample lists 90,000 to 150,000 clones; 80% to 90% were seen once. The source material was peripheral blood. These receptors came from a woman aged 45 to 65 with acute or convalescent COVID-19. The CDR3 runs from the conserved cysteine through the conserved F or W. The order of the fields is V gene, clone size, D gene, J gene, CDR3 protein, CDR3 DNA. D genes are given only for firm matches. Clone size, where shown, is once, few, many, or a class for clones that have expanded.

V gene: TRBV19; clone size: NA; D gene: NA; J gene: TRBJ1-1; CDR3 protein: CASSIPGDRRNTEAFF; CDR3 DNA: TGTGCCAGTAGTATACCCGGAGACAGGAGGAACACTGAAGCTTTCTTT
V gene: TRBV19; clone size: NA; D gene: TRBD2; J gene: TRBJ2-3; CDR3 protein: CATSNTGGGNTQYF; CDR3 DNA: TGTGCCACCTCAAACACGGGAGGGGGGAATACGCAGTATTTT
V gene: TRBV9; clone size: NA; D gene: NA; J gene: TRBJ1-1; CDR3 protein: CASSPRAGNTEAFF; CDR3 DNA: TGTGCCAGCAGCCCCCGAGCAGGGAACACTGAAGCTTTCTTT
V gene: TRBV6-5; clone size: NA; D gene: NA; J gene: TRBJ1-5; CDR3 protein: CASSHRHSNQPQHF; CDR3 DNA: TGTGCCAGCAGCCACAGACATAGCAATCAGCCCCAGCATTTT
V gene: TRBV18; clone size: NA; D gene: NA; J gene: TRBJ1-3; CDR3 protein: CASSPPAGWSPGNTIYF; CDR3 DNA: TGTGCCAGCTCACCACCAGCAGGGTGGTCCCCTGGAAACACCATATATTTT
V gene: TRBV7-3; clone size: once; D gene: NA; J gene: TRBJ2-7; CDR3 protein: CASSQPPYYEQYF; CDR3 DNA: TGTGCCAGCAGCCAACCACCCTACTACGAGCAGTACTTT
V gene: TRBV2; clone size: NA; D gene: TRBD1; J gene: TRBJ1-3; CDR3 protein: CARGTGGAGNGNTIYF; CDR3 DNA: TGTGCCAGGGGGACAGGGGGCGCCGGGAATGGAAACACCATATATTTT
V gene: TRBV6-2/TRBV6-3; clone size: NA; D gene: NA; J gene: TRBJ1-1; CDR3 protein: CASSYLSGSAAEAFF; CDR3 DNA: TGTGCCAGCAGTTATCTCTCAGGATCGGCAGCTGAAGCTTTCTTT
V gene: TRBV18; clone size: NA; D gene: NA; J gene: TRBJ2-7; CDR3 protein: CASSTAESYEQYF; CDR3 DNA: TGTGCCAGCTCAACCGCAGAATCCTACGAGCAGTACTTC
V gene: TRBV19; clone size: NA; D gene: NA; J gene: TRBJ1-5; CDR3 protein: CASSIGLTVRQPQHF; CDR3 DNA: TGTGCCAGTAGTATAGGATTGACAGTCCGACAGCCCCAGCATTTT
V gene: TRBV2; clone size: once; D gene: NA; J gene: TRBJ1-1; CDR3 protein: CASGPQFEAFF; CDR3 DNA: TGTGCCAGCGGCCCCCAGTTTGAAGCTTTCTTT
V gene: TRBV5-1; clone size: NA; D gene: NA; J gene: TRBJ2-5; CDR3 protein: CASSLGRQETQYF; CDR3 DNA: TGCGCCAGCAGCTTGGGTCGGCAAGAGACCCAGTACTTC
V gene: TRBV6-5; clone size: NA; D gene: TRBD1; J gene: TRBJ1-2; CDR3 protein: CASSLRTGDYGYTF; CDR3 DNA: TGTGCCAGCAGTCTCAGGACAGGGGACTATGGCTACACCTTC
V gene: TRBV7-2; clone size: NA; D gene: NA; J gene: TRBJ1-4; CDR3 protein: CASSLIGGEKLFF; CDR3 DNA: TGTGCCAGCAGCTTAATTGGGGGGGAAAAACTGTTTTTT
V gene: TRBV5-1; clone size: once; D gene: NA; J gene: TRBJ1-6; CDR3 protein: CASSQGVLSSYNSPLHF; CDR3 DNA: TGCGCCAGCAGCCAAGGGGTACTGAGCTCCTATAATTCACCCCTCCACTTT
V gene: TRBV30; clone size: NA; D gene: NA; J gene: TRBJ1-5; CDR3 protein: CAWTGTGDQPQHF; CDR3 DNA: TGTGCCTGGACCGGGACGGGAGATCAGCCCCAGCATTTT
V gene: TRBV30; clone size: NA; D gene: NA; J gene: TRBJ1-5; CDR3 protein: CAWSLGGGGNQPQHF; CDR3 DNA: TGTGCCTGGAGCCTCGGTGGGGGCGGGAATCAGCCCCAGCATTTT
V gene: TRBV5-5; clone size: NA; D gene: TRBD1; J gene: TRBJ1-2; CDR3 protein: CASSPSDRLYGYTF; CDR3 DNA: TGTGCCAGCAGCCCGTCGGACAGGCTGTATGGCTACACCTTC
V gene: TRBV6-2/TRBV6-3; clone size: NA; D gene: TRBD2; J gene: TRBJ2-7; CDR3 protein: CASSYVTGGNEQYF; CDR3 DNA: TGTGCCAGCAGTTACGTGACGGGAGGCAACGAGCAGTACTTC
V gene: TRBV5-5; clone size: NA; D gene: NA; J gene: TRBJ2-5; CDR3 protein: CASSLADSQTQYF; CDR3 DNA: TGTGCCAGCAGCTTAGCGGATTCCCAGACCCAGTACTTC
V gene: TRBV9; clone size: NA; D gene: TRBD1; J gene: TRBJ2-1; CDR3 protein: CASSVGQGGPYNEQFF; CDR3 DNA: TGTGCCAGCAGCGTAGGACAGGGCGGCCCTTACAATGAGCAGTTCTTC
V gene: TRBV6-2/TRBV6-3; clone size: NA; D gene: TRBD1; J gene: TRBJ1-2; CDR3 protein: CASSPEDRGGGYTF; CDR3 DNA: TGTGCCAGCAGTCCGGAAGACAGGGGCGGTGGCTACACCTTC
V gene: TRBV5-6; clone size: NA; D gene: TRBD1; J gene: TRBJ1-6; CDR3 protein: CASSLVQGGSPLHF; CDR3 DNA: TGTGCCAGCAGCTTGGTACAGGGGGGTTCACCCCTCCACTTT
V gene: TRBV9; clone size: NA; D gene: TRBD1; J gene: TRBJ2-1; CDR3 protein: CASTGGVSHEQFF; CDR3 DNA: TGTGCCAGCACAGGGGGCGTCAGCCATGAGCAGTTCTTC
V gene: TRBV3-1/TRBV3-2; clone size: NA; D gene: TRBD2; J gene: TRBJ2-3; CDR3 protein: CASSHRLAGAGTDTQYF; CDR3 DNA: TGTGCCAGCAGCCATCGCCTAGCGGGAGCGGGCACAGATACGCAGTATTTT
V gene: TRBV3-1/TRBV3-2; clone size: few; D gene: TRBD2; J gene: TRBJ2-5; CDR3 protein: CASSQDIGGGQEETQYF; CDR3 DNA: TGTGCCAGCAGCCAAGATATCGGGGGGGGGCAGGAAGAGACCCAGTACTTC
V gene: TRBV10-2; clone size: NA; D gene: NA; J gene: TRBJ1-6; CDR3 protein: CASSDRGEVNSPLHF; CDR3 DNA: TGCGCCAGCAGTGATCGCGGAGAAGTTAATTCACCCCTCCACTTT
V gene: TRBV27; clone size: NA; D gene: TRBD2; J gene: TRBJ2-1; CDR3 protein: CASGPRGSSYNEQFF; CDR3 DNA: TGTGCCAGCGGACCGCGGGGGAGCTCCTACAATGAGCAGTTCTTC
V gene: TRBV27; clone size: NA; D gene: TRBD2; J gene: TRBJ2-3; CDR3 protein: CASSLVGLAGGSTDTQYF; CDR3 DNA: TGTGCCAGCAGTTTAGTCGGACTAGCGGGAGGTAGCACAGATACGCAGTATTTT
V gene: TRBV2; clone size: NA; D gene: NA; J gene: TRBJ1-2; CDR3 protein: CASSEALRGRNYGYTF; CDR3 DNA: TGTGCCAGCAGTGAAGCGCTAAGAGGGCGAAACTATGGCTACACCTTC
V gene: TRBV24-1; clone size: NA; D gene: NA; J gene: TRBJ2-3; CDR3 protein: CATSAGGGTDTQYF; CDR3 DNA: TGTGCCACCAGTGCTGGCGGAGGCACAGATACGCAGTATTTT
V gene: TRBV5-1; clone size: NA; D gene: TRBD1; J gene: TRBJ2-7; CDR3 protein: CASSLEVQGIYEQYF; CDR3 DNA: TGCGCCAGCAGCTTGGAAGTACAGGGGATCTACGAGCAGTACTTC
V gene: TRBV7-2; clone size: NA; D gene: TRBD2; J gene: TRBJ2-5; CDR3 protein: CASSTSSGGGETQYF; CDR3 DNA: TGTGCCAGCAGCACCTCGAGCGGGGGGGGAGAGACCCAGTACTTC
V gene: TRBV18; clone size: NA; D gene: TRBD1; J gene: TRBJ1-6; CDR3 protein: CASSPQGAHNSPLHF; CDR3 DNA: TGTGCCAGCTCACCGCAGGGGGCACATAATTCACCCCTCCACTTT
V gene: TRBV6-5; clone size: NA; D gene: NA; J gene: TRBJ2-7; CDR3 protein: CASSSTILGGYEQYF; CDR3 DNA: TGTGCCAGCAGCTCGACAATATTAGGTGGCTACGAGCAGTACTTC
V gene: TRBV28; clone size: NA; D gene: TRBD1; J gene: TRBJ1-1; CDR3 protein: CASSLPGTGFEAFF; CDR3 DNA: TGTGCCAGCAGTTTACCCGGGACAGGGTTTGAAGCTTTCTTT
V gene: TRBV19; clone size: NA; D gene: TRBD1; J gene: TRBJ2-7; CDR3 protein: CASSRFPGQGTYEQYF; CDR3 DNA: TGTGCCAGTAGTCGATTCCCGGGACAGGGGACCTACGAGCAGTACTTC
V gene: TRBV6-5; clone size: NA; D gene: TRBD2; J gene: TRBJ2-1; CDR3 protein: CASSSASGRAQGEQFF; CDR3 DNA: TGTGCCAGCAGTTCCGCTAGCGGGAGGGCACAAGGTGAGCAGTTCTTC
V gene: TRBV4-1; clone size: NA; D gene: NA; J gene: TRBJ1-4; CDR3 protein: CASSQRAPATAFEKLFF; CDR3 DNA: TGCGCCAGCAGCCAAAGGGCCCCTGCGACAGCCTTCGAAAAACTGTTTTTT
V gene: TRBV27; clone size: NA; D gene: NA; J gene: TRBJ1-2; CDR3 protein: CASRPTGNYGYTF; CDR3 DNA: TGTGCCAGCAGGCCTACAGGGAACTATGGCTACACCTTC
V gene: TRBV19; clone size: NA; D gene: TRBD1; J gene: TRBJ1-2; CDR3 protein: CASKGSSGTDIYTF; CDR3 DNA: TGTGCCAGTAAAGGGAGTAGTGGGACAGACATCTACACCTTC
V gene: TRBV7-2; clone size: NA; D gene: NA; J gene: TRBJ2-5; CDR3 protein: CASSLAPTRKSLQETQYF; CDR3 DNA: TGTGCCAGCAGCTTAGCCCCAACTAGAAAGTCCCTCCAAGAGACCCAGTACTTC
V gene: TRBV27; clone size: once; D gene: NA; J gene: TRBJ1-1; CDR3 protein: CASSLIENTEAFF; CDR3 DNA: TGTGCCAGCAGTTTAATAGAGAACACTGAAGCTTTCTTT
V gene: TRBV13; clone size: NA; D gene: NA; J gene: TRBJ1-1; CDR3 protein: CASSLTYEVAFF; CDR3 DNA: TGTGCCAGCAGCCTTACTTATGAGGTAGCTTTCTTT
V gene: TRBV5-1; clone size: NA; D gene: TRBD1; J gene: TRBJ1-3; CDR3 protein: CASSSTGAGNTIYF; CDR3 DNA: TGCGCCAGCAGCTCTACAGGGGCCGGAAACACCATATATTTT
V gene: TRBV11-2; clone size: NA; D gene: NA; J gene: TRBJ1-1; CDR3 protein: CASSPGRRAGITEAFF; CDR3 DNA: TGTGCCAGCAGCCCGGGACGCCGGGCGGGGATCACTGAAGCTTTCTTT
V gene: TRBV2; clone size: NA; D gene: TRBD1; J gene: TRBJ1-5; CDR3 protein: CASRVTGGNQPQHF; CDR3 DNA: TGTGCCAGCAGAGTCACAGGGGGGAATCAGCCCCAGCATTTT
V gene: TRBV19; clone size: few; D gene: NA; J gene: TRBJ1-1; CDR3 protein: CASTLRTVNTEAFF; CDR3 DNA: TGTGCCAGTACCCTTCGGACAGTGAACACTGAAGCTTTCTTT
V gene: TRBV19; clone size: NA; D gene: TRBD2; J gene: TRBJ2-2; CDR3 protein: CASRGLADTGELFF; CDR3 DNA: TGTGCCAGTAGGGGACTAGCGGACACCGGGGAGCTGTTTTTT
V gene: TRBV6-1; clone size: few; D gene: NA; J gene: TRBJ2-7; CDR3 protein: CASSDQTYEQYF; CDR3 DNA: TGTGCCAGCAGTGACCAAACCTACGAGCAGTACTTC
V gene: TRBV19; clone size: NA; D gene: NA; J gene: TRBJ1-5; CDR3 protein: CASSIGRAYSNQPQHF; CDR3 DNA: TGTGCCAGTAGTATCGGGCGGGCTTATAGCAATCAGCCCCAGCATTTT
V gene: TRBV6-5; clone size: few; D gene: TRBD1; J gene: TRBJ1-1; CDR3 protein: CASSQGARYTEAFF; CDR3 DNA: TGTGCCAGCAGTCAGGGGGCGCGTTACACTGAAGCTTTCTTT
V gene: TRBV5-1; clone size: few; D gene: TRBD2; J gene: TRBJ2-1; CDR3 protein: CASSSTGTSGVGEQFF; CDR3 DNA: TGCGCCAGCAGCTCCACCGGGACTAGCGGGGTAGGTGAGCAGTTCTTC
V gene: TRBV10-3; clone size: NA; D gene: TRBD1; J gene: TRBJ1-2; CDR3 protein: CAIRGQGPLGYTF; CDR3 DNA: TGTGCCATCAGGGGACAGGGACCTCTTGGCTACACCTTC